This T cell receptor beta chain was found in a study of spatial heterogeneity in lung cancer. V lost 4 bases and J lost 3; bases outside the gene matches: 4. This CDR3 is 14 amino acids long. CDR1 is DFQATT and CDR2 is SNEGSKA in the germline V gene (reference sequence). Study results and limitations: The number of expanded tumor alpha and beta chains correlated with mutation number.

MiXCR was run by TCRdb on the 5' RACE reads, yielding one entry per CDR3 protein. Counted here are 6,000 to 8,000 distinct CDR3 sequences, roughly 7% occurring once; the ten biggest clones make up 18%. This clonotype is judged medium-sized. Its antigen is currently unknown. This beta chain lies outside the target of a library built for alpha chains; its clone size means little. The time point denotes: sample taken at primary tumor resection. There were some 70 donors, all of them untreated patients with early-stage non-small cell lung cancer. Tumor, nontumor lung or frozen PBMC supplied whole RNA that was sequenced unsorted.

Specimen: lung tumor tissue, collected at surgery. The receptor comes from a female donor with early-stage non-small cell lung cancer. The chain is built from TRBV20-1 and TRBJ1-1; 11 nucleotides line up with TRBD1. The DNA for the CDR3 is TGCAGTGCTACTAGGACAGGGGGCGACACTGAAGCTTTCTTT. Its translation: CSATRTGGDTEAFF.